Detailed here is one T cell receptor beta chain. Its antigen is as yet unknown. This entry belongs to a study of OX40 agonist ivuxolimab in advanced cancers. Assay used: immunoSEQ multiplex PCR; TCRdb lists only in-frame clones, some missing. The repertoire holds approximately 77,000 clones, with around 91% as singletons. Overall study findings and caveats: At 0.1 to 3.0 mg/kg and by week 6, clonal expansion occurred in CD4+ and CD8+ blood T cells.

The CDR3 sequence is 16 residues long. The V segment lost 5 bases and the J segment 6 bases; nucleotides outside the gene matches: 8. Germline CDR1 MGHRA, CDR2 YSYEKL. This clonotype was obtained from an adult with an advanced solid tumor such as melanoma, head and neck, liver or kidney cancer. This sample comprised CD4+ or CD8+ T cells sorted from blood, obtained in a trial of the OX40 agonist ivuxolimab. This chain joins TRBV4-1 and TRBJ2-3, with 13 bases aligning to TRBD2. Here the CDR3 reads CASSSRLAGGGDTQYF. The CDR3, as DNA: TGCGCCAGCAGCTCGCGACTAGCGGGAGGAGGGGATACGCAGTATTTT.